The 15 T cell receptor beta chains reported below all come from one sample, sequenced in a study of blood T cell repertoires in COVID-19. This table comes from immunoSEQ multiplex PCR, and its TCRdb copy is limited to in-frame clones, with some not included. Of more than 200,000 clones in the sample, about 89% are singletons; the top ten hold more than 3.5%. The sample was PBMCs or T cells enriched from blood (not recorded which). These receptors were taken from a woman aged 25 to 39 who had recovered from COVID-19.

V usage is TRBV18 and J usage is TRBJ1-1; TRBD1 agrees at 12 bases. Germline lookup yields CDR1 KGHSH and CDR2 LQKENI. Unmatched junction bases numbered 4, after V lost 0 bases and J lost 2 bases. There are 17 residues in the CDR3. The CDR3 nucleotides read TGTGCCAGCTCACCACCCCGGGACAGGGGGCCCAACACTGAAGCTTTCTTT. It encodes CASSPPRDRGPNTEAFF.

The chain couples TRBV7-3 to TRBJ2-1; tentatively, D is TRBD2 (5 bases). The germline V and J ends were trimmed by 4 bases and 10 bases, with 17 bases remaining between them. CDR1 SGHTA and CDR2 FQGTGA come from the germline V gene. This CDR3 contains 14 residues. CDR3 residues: CASSSLRAADEQFF. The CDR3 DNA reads TGTGCCAGCAGCTCATTGAGGGCCGCTGACGAGCAGTTCTTC.

The CDR3: CASSLDRGSTEAFF. CDR3 DNA: TGTGCCAGCAGCTTAGACAGGGGTTCGACTGAAGCTTTCTTT. This chain links TRBV7-2 with TRBJ1-1, with TRBD1 matching 7 bases. CDR1 is SGHTA, CDR2 FQGNSA, per germline. The CDR3 contains 14 residues. The ends lost 1 base at V and 5 bases at J; junction bases unmatched: 4. Full variable domain (rest looked up from reference TRBV7-2 and TRBJ1-1): GAGVSQSPSNKVTEKGKDVELRCDPISGHTALYWYRQSLGQGLEFLIYFQGNSAPDKSGLPSDRFSAERTGGSVSTLTIQRTQQEDSAVYLCASSLDRGSTEAFFGQGTRLTVV.

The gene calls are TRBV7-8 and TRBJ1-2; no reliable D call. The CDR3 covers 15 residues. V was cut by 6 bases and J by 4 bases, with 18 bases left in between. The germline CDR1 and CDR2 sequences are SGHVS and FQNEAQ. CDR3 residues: CASRRASRESYGYTF. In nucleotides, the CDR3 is TGTGCCAGCAGGCGCGCCTCGAGGGAATCCTATGGCTACACCTTC.

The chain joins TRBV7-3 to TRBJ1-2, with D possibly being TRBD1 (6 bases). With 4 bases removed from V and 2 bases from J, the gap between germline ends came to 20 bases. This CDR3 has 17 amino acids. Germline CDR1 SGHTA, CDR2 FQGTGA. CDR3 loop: CASSSTGNHGLNYGYTF. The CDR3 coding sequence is TGTGCCAGCAGCTCAACAGGGAACCATGGACTGAACTATGGCTACACCTTC.

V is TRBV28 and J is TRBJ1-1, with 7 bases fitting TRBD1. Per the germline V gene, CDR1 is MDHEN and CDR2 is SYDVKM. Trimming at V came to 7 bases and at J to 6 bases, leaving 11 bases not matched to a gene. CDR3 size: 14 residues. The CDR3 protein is CASIRGQGAAEAFF. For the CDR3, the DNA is TGTGCCAGCATTAGGGGGCAGGGCGCGGCTGAAGCTTTCTTT.

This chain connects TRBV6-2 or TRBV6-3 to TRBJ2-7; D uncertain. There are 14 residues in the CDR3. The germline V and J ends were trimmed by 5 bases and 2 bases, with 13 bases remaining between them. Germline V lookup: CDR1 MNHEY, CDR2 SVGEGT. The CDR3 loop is CASSRGWHPYEQYF. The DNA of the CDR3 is TGTGCCAGCAGTCGCGGCTGGCATCCCTACGAGCAGTACTTC.

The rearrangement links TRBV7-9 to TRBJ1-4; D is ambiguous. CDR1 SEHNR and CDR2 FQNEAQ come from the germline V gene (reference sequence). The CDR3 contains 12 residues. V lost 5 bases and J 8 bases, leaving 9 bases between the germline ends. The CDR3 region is CASSPGGEKLFF. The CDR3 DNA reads TGTGCCAGCAGCCCAGGAGGGGAAAAACTGTTTTTT.

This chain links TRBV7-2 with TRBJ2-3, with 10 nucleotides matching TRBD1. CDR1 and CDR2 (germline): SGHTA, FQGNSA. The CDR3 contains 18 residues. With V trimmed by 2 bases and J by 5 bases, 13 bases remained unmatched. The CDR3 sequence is CASSLRIGTGEWQDTQYF. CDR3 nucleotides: TGTGCCAGCAGCTTAAGGATCGGGACAGGGGAATGGCAAGATACGCAGTATTTT.

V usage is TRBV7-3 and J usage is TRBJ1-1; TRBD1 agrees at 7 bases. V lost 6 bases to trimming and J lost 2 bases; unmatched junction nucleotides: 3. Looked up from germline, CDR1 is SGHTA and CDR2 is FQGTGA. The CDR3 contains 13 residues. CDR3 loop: CASRGQPNTEAFF. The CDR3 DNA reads TGTGCCAGCAGGGGACAGCCCAACACTGAAGCTTTCTTT.

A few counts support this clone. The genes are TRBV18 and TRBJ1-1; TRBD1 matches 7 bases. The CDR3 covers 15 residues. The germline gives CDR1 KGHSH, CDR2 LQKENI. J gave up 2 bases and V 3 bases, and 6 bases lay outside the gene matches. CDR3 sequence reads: CASSPLTGSNTEAFF. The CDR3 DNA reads TGTGCCAGCTCACCCCTGACAGGGAGTAACACTGAAGCTTTCTTT.

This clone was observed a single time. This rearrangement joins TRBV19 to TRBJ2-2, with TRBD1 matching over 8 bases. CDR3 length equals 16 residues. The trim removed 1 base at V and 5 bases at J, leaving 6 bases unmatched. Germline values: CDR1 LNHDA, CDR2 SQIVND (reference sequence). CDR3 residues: CASSIVGTGGTGELFF. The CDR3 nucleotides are TGTGCCAGTAGTATAGTGGGGACAGGTGGAACCGGGGAGCTGTTTTTT.

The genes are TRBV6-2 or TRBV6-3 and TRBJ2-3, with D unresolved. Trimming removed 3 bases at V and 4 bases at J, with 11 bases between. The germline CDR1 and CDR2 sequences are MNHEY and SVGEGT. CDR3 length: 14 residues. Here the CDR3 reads CASSYPASADTQYF. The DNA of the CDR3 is TGTGCCAGCAGTTATCCCGCTTCGGCAGATACGCAGTATTTT.

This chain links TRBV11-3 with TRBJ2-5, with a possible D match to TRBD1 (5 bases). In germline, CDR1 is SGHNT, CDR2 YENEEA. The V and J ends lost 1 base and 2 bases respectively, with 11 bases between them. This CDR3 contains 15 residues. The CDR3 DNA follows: TGTGCCAGCAGCTTAGGGGCAGGGCAACAAGAGACCCAGTACTTC. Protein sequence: CASSLGAGQQETQYF.

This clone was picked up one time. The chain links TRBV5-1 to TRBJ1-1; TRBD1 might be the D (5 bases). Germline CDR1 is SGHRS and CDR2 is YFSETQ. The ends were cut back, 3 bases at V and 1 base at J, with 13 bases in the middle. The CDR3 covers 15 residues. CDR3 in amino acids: CASSSRGPQNTEAFF. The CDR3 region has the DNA TGCGCCAGCAGCTCTAGGGGCCCCCAGAACACTGAAGCTTTCTTT. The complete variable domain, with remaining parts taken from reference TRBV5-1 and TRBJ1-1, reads KAGVTQTPRYLIKTRGQQVTLSCSPISGHRSVSWYQQTPGQGLQFLFEYFSETQRNKGNFPGRFSGRQFSNSRSEMNVSTLELGDSALYLCASSSRGPQNTEAFFGQGTRLTVV.